The 19 T cell receptor beta chains below come from one sample, sequenced in a study of a mutant IDH1 vaccine in newly diagnosed glioma. Time point described: week 47, end of study. Every vaccination contained 300 ug of the mutant IDH1 20-mer peptide and was paired with topical imiquimod. These TCRs are of unknown antigen specificity. The data were produced by immunoSEQ multiplex PCR, yet TCRdb's version contains in-frame clones alone and is incomplete. The data contain about 52,000 clones, less than 85% of them singletons. Sequences were derived from PBMCs, sampled from a glioma patient whose treatment included an IDH1 peptide vaccine. All receptors derive from a woman aged 40 to 50 with glioma. Some clones in this sample may be carry-over from other donors' samples.

The rearrangement links TRBV12-5 to TRBJ2-3; TRBD2 is a possible D gene (6 bases). CDR3 length equals 15 residues. Germline V gene data show CDR1 as LGHNT and CDR2 as FRNRAP. The V and J ends lost 7 bases and 0 bases respectively, with 14 bases between them. This CDR3 reads CASAQRVTSTDTQYF. As DNA, the CDR3 is TGTGCTAGTGCCCAGCGGGTCACTAGCACAGATACGCAGTATTTT.

The rearrangement links TRBV30 to TRBJ2-7; no reliable D call. V was cut by 5 bases and J by 2 bases, with 4 bases left in between. The CDR3 has 10 residues. Germline values: CDR1 GTSNPN, CDR2 SVGIG (reference sequence). The CDR3 is CAWGTYEQYF. The CDR3, as DNA: TGTGCCTGGGGAACCTACGAGCAGTACTTC.

The chain carries TRBV10-2 and TRBJ2-5, with 7 bases aligning to TRBD1. The CDR3 sequence is 14 residues long. V shed 3 bases, J shed 5 bases, and the junction held 6 bases outside the gene matches. The germline CDR1 and CDR2 sequences are WSHSY and SAAADI. CDR3 in amino acids: CASSEEGARETQYF. CDR3 DNA sequence: TGCGCCAGCAGTGAAGAGGGGGCTAGGGAGACCCAGTACTTC.

The rearrangement links TRBV6-7 to TRBJ2-3, with 8 bases identical to TRBD2. TRBV6-7 is given ORF status, its function remaining uncertain. The CDR3 is made up of 19 amino acids. V gave up 0 bases and J gave up 1 base; unmatched junction bases: 12. CDR3 sequence (DNA): TGTGCCAGCAGTTACTCGGGCCGGGGGGGCGGCCCCCGCACAGATACGCAGTATTTT. This encodes CASSYSGRGGGPRTDTQYF.

The chain couples TRBV7-2 to TRBJ2-3; no firm D call. This CDR3 region has 11 residues. Germline V CDR1 and CDR2: SGHTA, FQGNSA. V gave up 5 bases and J gave up 7 bases, with 7 bases separating them. Here the CDR3 reads CASSPLYTQYF. The CDR3 DNA is TGTGCCAGCAGCCCACTTTATACGCAGTATTTT.

In this sample, this clone turned up a few times. This sequence joins TRBV7-8 and TRBJ2-1; D is possibly TRBD1 (6 bases). Trimming shortened V by 3 bases and J by 5 bases, and 11 bases separated the two germline ends. The CDR3 is 14 residues long. Germline V gives CDR1 SGHVS, CDR2 FQNEAQ. In DNA form, the CDR3 reads TGTGCCAGCAGCTTCGGGACACTAAACAATGAGCAGTTCTTC. This sequence encodes CASSFGTLNNEQFF.

The V gene is TRBV10-3, the J gene TRBJ2-3; 8 nucleotides line up with TRBD1. This CDR3 region has 14 residues. Trimming at V came to 4 bases and at J to 2 bases, leaving 2 bases not matched to a gene. CDR1 and CDR2 from the germline V gene are ENHRY and SYGVKD. CDR3 residues: CAISGTGTTDTQYF. Written as DNA, the CDR3 is TGTGCCATCAGTGGGACAGGGACCACAGATACGCAGTATTTT.

J is TRBJ2-7 and V is TRBV7-2, with a weak D call TRBD2 (6 bases). The CDR3 spans 15 residues. The V end was cut by 1 base, the J end by 3 bases, with 13 bases between. CDR1 and CDR2 from the germline V gene are SGHTA and FQGNSA. The CDR3 is CASSLGGTPNYEQYF. CDR3 in DNA: TGTGCCAGCAGCTTAGGGGGGACTCCTAACTACGAGCAGTACTTC.

The chain couples TRBV6-5 to TRBJ2-7; 9 bases agree with TRBD1. V lost 6 bases to trimming and J lost 4 bases; unmatched junction nucleotides: 7. The CDR3 loop spans 14 amino acids. Looked up from germline, CDR1 is MNHEY and CDR2 is SVGAGI. CDR3: CASRPGQGWYEQYF. CDR3 bases: TGTGCCAGCAGACCGGGACAGGGATGGTACGAGCAGTACTTC.

The rearrangement links TRBV7-2 to TRBJ2-1; 7 bases align to TRBD2. V lost 2 bases, J lost 2 bases, and 9 bases stayed unmatched. The germline V gene has CDR1 SGHTA and CDR2 FQGNSA. This CDR3 contains 17 residues. The CDR3 here is CASSLRMGRGTYNEQFF. CDR3 DNA sequence: TGTGCCAGCAGCTTAAGGATGGGGCGGGGGACCTACAATGAGCAGTTCTTC.

In DNA, the CDR3 is TGCAGCGTGGGCTGGGTCTACGAGCAGTACTTC. As protein: CSVGWVYEQYF. The chain is built from TRBV29-1 and TRBJ2-7; D not certain. This CDR3 spans 11 amino acids. Deletions cut 6 bases from V and 3 bases from J, with 9 bases between. The germline CDR1 and CDR2 sequences are SQVTM and ANQGSEA.

This CDR3 is CASSRVLAGALQETQYF. The CDR3 DNA is TGTGCCAGCAGCCGCGTACTAGCGGGGGCCCTTCAAGAGACCCAGTACTTC. The chain combines TRBV5-6 with TRBJ2-5, with 11 bases fitting TRBD2. Germline values: CDR1 SGHDT, CDR2 YYEEEE. V was pared by 4 bases and J by 2 bases, with 10 bases of the junction left unmatched. This CDR3 contains 17 residues.

The gene calls are TRBV9 and TRBJ2-7, with 9 bases lining up with TRBD1. The CDR3 spans 15 residues. J was trimmed by 2 bases and V by 1 base; bases with no gene match: 4. CDR1 and CDR2 (germline): SGDLS, YYNGEE. CDR3 residues: CASSVTWDRAYEQYF. DNA for the CDR3: TGTGCCAGCAGCGTAACTTGGGACAGGGCCTACGAGCAGTACTTC.

This chain's CDR3 is CASRRTSGGPSYNEQFF. The CDR3 nucleotides are TGCGCCAGCAGAAGAACTAGCGGGGGGCCCTCCTACAATGAGCAGTTCTTC. The chain is built from TRBV5-1 and TRBJ2-1, with 12 bases aligning to TRBD2. This CDR3 contains 17 residues. The J segment lost 0 bases and the V segment lost 5 bases, leaving 6 bases of the junction unmatched. Germline V gene lookup returns CDR1 SGHRS and CDR2 YFSETQ.

This rearrangement joins TRBV4-3 to TRBJ1-4; unclear D gene. CDR3 length: 15 amino acids. V lost 4 bases and J lost 2, with 11 bases in between. CDR1 LGHNA and CDR2 YSLEER come from the germline V gene. This CDR3 is CASSPLTGTNEKLFF. CDR3 coding DNA: TGCGCCAGCAGCCCCCTAACGGGGACTAATGAAAAACTGTTTTTT.

The V and J genes are TRBV5-5 and TRBJ1-4; D not resolved. CDR1 is SGHKS and CDR2 is YYEKEE in the germline V gene (reference sequence). The CDR3 is made up of 16 amino acids. Trimming took off 2 bases at V and 3 bases at J, with 14 bases between the two ends. CDR3 residues: CASSFGPVSANEKLFF. CDR3 DNA: TGTGCCAGCAGCTTTGGACCGGTTAGTGCTAATGAAAAACTGTTTTTT. The full variable domain, with the rest looked up from reference TRBV5-5 and TRBJ1-4, is DAGVTQSPTHLIKTRGQQVTLRCSPISGHKSVSWYQQVLGQGPQFIFQYYEKEERGRGNFPDRFSARQFPNYSSELNVNALLLGDSALYLCASSFGPVSANEKLFFGSGTQLSVL.

A single count supports this clone. The rearrangement uses TRBV5-1 and TRBJ2-2, with D unclear. The CDR3 sequence is 15 residues long. The V and J ends lost 0 bases and 1 base respectively, with 7 bases between them. Germline CDR1 reads SGHRS; CDR2 reads YFSETQ. The CDR3 reads CASSLATGNTGELFF. The CDR3 nucleotides are TGCGCCAGCAGCTTGGCTACGGGGAACACCGGGGAGCTGTTTTTT.

The chain combines TRBV4-3 with TRBJ2-3, with 8 positions matching TRBD1. Germline CDR1 LGHNA, CDR2 YSLEER. The CDR3 is 15 residues long. Trimming took 4 bases from V and 5 from J; bases not matched to a gene: 8. The CDR3: CASSRGQGNGDTQYF. CDR3 coding DNA: TGCGCCAGCAGCCGCGGACAGGGCAACGGAGATACGCAGTATTTT.

The chain carries TRBV19 and TRBJ2-2, with TRBD1 matching 9 bases. J lost 6 bases, V lost 5 bases, and 10 bases had no gene match. The V gene's germline CDR1 is LNHDA and CDR2 SQIVND (reference sequence). The length of the CDR3 is 16 residues. The DNA for the CDR3 is TGTGCCAGTAGTGCCATACAGGGGGCGGGGGCCGGGGAGCTGTTTTTT. It translates to CASSAIQGAGAGELFF.